The subject of this entry is one T cell receptor beta chain. What it binds is unknown. This sample is drawn from a study of CD8+CD57+ T cells in acquired aplastic anemia. Study summary: Each DNA sample taken from sorted CD4+ and CD8+ cells came to 2.5 to 4 ug on average.

Notes on the study in general: Approximately 29 was the count of CD8+ CDR3 sequences that patients shared with controls.

Sequenced patients had shown CD8+CD57+ cell expansion by flow cytometry. Every patient had severe acquired aplastic anemia. At the time of blood sampling, patients had not yet received any therapy. The study profiled TCR beta VDJ and CDR3 using genomic DNA as template. TCRdb re-called the reads with MiXCR, one entry per CDR3 protein. The sample shows about 160,000 distinct CDR3 sequences, more than 45% of them seen only once. Source material: sorted CD4+, CD8+, or CD8+CD57+ T cells (not recorded which) from PBMCs. This receptor was obtained from a human donor with aplastic anemia.

The CDR3 DNA sequence: TGTGCCAGCAGCCAGACTAGCGGGATGATGGGCTACAATGAGCAGTTCTTC. Translating it yields CASSQTSGMMGYNEQFF. This rearrangement joins TRBV3-1 to TRBJ2-1, with 11 positions matching TRBD2. Germline trimming cut 3 bases from V and 3 bases from J; bases unmatched to any gene: 7. The CDR3 spans 17 residues. Germline CDR1 and CDR2: LGHDT and YNNKEL (reference sequence).